The clone carrying this T cell receptor beta chain was found many times. What it recognizes is unknown. Individual cDNA molecules received unique molecular identifiers. TCRdb processed the 5' RACE reads anew with MiXCR; each CDR3 protein has one entry. Here the sample spans 65,000 to 75,000 distinct CDR3 sequences, about 4.6% being singletons. The source of the sample is a study of early T cells in non-severe SARS-CoV-2 infection. On the study more broadly: Sequencing was performed on bulk RNA from unsorted whole blood, leaving chains unpaired. Regarding the study as a whole: Using VDJdb, the matching emphasized anti-spike CD8 responses while missing private and CD4 specificities.

This CDR3 contains 16 residues. V shed 5 bases and J 3 bases; nucleotides not matched to a gene: 9. The clonotype comes from an adult who was a healthcare worker with PCR-confirmed SARS-CoV-2 infection or an uninfected control (not recorded which). The donor label of this sample is uncertain. Material: whole blood, obtained at baseline. This chain connects TRBV12-3 or TRBV12-4 to TRBJ1-4; 7 bases are shared with TRBD1. The CDR3 DNA is TGTGCCAGCAGTCTCGGACAGGAACCTTCTAATGAAAAACTGTTTTTT. It is translated as CASSLGQEPSNEKLFF.